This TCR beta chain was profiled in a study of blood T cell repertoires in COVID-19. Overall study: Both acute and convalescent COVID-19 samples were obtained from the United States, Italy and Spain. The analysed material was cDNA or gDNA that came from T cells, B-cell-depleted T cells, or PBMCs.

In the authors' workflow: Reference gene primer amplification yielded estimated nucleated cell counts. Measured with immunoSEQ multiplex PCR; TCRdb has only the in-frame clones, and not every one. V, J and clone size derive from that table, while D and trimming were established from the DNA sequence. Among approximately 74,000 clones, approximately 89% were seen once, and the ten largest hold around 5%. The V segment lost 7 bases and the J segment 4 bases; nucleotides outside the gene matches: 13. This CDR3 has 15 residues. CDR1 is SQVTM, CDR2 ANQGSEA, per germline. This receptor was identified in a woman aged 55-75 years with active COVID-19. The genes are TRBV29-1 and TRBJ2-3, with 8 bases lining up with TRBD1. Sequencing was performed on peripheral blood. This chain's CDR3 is CSAGEDREFSDTQYF. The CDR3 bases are TGCAGCGCGGGGGAGGACAGGGAGTTTTCAGATACGCAGTATTTT.